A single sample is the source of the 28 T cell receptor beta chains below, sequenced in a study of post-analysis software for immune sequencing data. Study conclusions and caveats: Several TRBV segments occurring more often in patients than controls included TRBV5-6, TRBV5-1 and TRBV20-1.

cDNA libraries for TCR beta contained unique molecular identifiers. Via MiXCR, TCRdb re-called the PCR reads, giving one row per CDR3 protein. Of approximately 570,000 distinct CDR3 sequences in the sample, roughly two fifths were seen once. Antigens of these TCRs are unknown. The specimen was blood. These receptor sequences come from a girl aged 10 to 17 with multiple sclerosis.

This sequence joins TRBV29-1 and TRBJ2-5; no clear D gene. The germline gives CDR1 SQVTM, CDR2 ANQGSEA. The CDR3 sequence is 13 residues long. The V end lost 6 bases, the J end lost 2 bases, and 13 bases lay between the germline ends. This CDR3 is CSVVPAQQETQYF. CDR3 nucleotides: TGCAGCGTGGTCCCGGCCCAACAAGAGACCCAGTACTTC.

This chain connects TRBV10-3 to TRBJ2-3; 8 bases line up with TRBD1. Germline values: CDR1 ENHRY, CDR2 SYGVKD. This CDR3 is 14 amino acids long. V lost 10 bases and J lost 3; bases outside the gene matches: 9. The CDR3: CATSHGQGTDTQYF. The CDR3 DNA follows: TGTGCCACGAGTCACGGACAGGGTACAGATACGCAGTATTTT.

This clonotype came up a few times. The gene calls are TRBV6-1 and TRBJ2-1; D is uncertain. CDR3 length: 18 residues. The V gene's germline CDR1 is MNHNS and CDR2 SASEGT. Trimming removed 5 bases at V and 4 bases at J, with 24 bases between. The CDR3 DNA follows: TGTGCCAGCAGTCCCAACAGACACAGAGCGAACCGATACAATGAGCAGTTCTTC. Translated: CASSPNRHRANRYNEQFF.

CDR3 coding DNA: TGCAGTGCTTCTTACGGCGGGATGTACGAGCAGTACTTC. Protein: CSASYGGMYEQYF. V is TRBV20-1 and J is TRBJ2-7, with D perhaps TRBD2 (6 bases). The CDR3 runs to 13 residues. The ends were cut back, 5 bases at V and 4 bases at J, with 15 bases in the middle. Germline loops: CDR1 DFQATT, CDR2 SNEGSKA (reference sequence).

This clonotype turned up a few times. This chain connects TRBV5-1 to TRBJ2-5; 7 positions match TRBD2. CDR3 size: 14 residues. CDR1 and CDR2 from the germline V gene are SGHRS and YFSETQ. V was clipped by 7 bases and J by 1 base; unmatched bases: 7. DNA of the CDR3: TGCGCCAGCCGTGCAGCGGGAAGCCAAGAGACCCAGTACTTC. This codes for CASRAAGSQETQYF.

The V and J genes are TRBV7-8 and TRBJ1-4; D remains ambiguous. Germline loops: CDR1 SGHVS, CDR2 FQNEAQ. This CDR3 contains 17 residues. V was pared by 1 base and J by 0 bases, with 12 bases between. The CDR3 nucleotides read TGTGCCAGCAGCTTAGGGCAATGGACGGCAACTAATGAAAAACTGTTTTTT. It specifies CASSLGQWTATNEKLFF.

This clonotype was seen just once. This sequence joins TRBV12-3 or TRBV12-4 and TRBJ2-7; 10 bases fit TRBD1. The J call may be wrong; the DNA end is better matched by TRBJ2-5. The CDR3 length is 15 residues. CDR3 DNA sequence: TGTGCCAGCAGCTGGGGACAGGGGCCCCAAGAGACCCAGTACTTC. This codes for CASSWGQGPQETQYF.

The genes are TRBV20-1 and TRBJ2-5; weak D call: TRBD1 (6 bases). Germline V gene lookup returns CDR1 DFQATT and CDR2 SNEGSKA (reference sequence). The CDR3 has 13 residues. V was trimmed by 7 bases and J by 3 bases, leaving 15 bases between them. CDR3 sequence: CSVDRPGEETQYF. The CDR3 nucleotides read TGCAGTGTCGACCGACCAGGGGAAGAGACCCAGTACTTC.

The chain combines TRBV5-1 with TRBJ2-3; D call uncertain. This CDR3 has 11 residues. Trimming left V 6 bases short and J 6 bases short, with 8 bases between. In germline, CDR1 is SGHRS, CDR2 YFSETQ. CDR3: CASTGLDTQYF. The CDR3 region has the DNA TGCGCCAGCACGGGTTTGGATACGCAGTATTTT.

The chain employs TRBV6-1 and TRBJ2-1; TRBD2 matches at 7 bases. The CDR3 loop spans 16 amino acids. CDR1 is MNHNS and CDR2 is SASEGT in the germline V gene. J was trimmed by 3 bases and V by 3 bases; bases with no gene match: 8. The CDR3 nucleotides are TGTGCCAGCAGTGAGCAAGTAGCGGGCAGCTACAATGAGCAGTTCTTC. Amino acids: CASSEQVAGSYNEQFF.

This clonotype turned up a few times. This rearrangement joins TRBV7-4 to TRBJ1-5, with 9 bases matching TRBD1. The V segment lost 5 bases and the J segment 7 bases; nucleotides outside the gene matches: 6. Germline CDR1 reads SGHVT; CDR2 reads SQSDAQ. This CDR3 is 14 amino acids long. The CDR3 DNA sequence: TGTGCCAGCAGCCCCGGGACAGGGAGCCAGCCCCAGCATTTT. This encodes CASSPGTGSQPQHF.

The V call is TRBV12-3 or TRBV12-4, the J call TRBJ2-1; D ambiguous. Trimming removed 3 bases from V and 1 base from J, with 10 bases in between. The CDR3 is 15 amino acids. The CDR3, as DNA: TGTGCCAGCAGTTTTTGGGCTGAATCCTACAATGAGCAGTTCTTC. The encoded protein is CASSFWAESYNEQFF.

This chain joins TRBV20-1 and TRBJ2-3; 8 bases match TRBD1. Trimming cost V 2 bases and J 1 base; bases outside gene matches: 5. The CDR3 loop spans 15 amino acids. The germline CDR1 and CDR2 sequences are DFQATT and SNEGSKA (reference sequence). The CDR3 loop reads CSARKDREGTDTQYF. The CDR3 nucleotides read TGCAGTGCTAGAAAGGACAGGGAGGGCACAGATACGCAGTATTTT.

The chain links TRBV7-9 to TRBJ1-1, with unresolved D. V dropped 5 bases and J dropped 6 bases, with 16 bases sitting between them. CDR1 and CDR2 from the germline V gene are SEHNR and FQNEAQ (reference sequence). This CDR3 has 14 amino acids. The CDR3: CASSLEVGFSEAFF. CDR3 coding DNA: TGTGCCAGCAGCCTGGAAGTGGGCTTTTCTGAAGCTTTCTTT.

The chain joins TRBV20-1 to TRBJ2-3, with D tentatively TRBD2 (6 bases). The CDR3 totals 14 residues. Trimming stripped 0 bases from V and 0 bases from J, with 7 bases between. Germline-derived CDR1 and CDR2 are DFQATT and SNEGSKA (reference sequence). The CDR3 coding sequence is TGCAGTGCTAGAGATGGGACTAGCACAGATACGCAGTATTTT. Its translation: CSARDGTSTDTQYF.

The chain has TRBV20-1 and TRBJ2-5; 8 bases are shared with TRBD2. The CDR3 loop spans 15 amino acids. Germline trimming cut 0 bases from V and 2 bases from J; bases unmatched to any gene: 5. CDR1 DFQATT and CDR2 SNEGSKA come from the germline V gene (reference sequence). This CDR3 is CSARENGGAQETQYF. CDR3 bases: TGCAGTGCTAGAGAAAACGGGGGGGCGCAAGAGACCCAGTACTTC.

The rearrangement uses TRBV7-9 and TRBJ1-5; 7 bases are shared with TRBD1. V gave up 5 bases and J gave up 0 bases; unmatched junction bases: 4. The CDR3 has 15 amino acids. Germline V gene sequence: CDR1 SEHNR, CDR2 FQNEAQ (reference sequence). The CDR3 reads CASSKTGNSNQPQHF. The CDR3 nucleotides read TGTGCCAGCAGCAAGACAGGGAATAGCAATCAGCCCCAGCATTTT.

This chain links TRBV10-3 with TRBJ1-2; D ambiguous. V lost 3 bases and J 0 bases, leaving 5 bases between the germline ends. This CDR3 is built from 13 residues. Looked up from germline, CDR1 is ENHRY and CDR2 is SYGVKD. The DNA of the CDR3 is TGTGCCATCAGTGACGGCTCTAACTATGGCTACACCTTC. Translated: CAISDGSNYGYTF.

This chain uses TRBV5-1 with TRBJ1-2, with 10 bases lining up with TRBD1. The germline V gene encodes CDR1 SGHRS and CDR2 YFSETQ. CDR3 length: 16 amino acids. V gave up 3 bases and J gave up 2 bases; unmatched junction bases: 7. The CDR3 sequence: CASSSQSTGGNYGYTF. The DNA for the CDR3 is TGCGCCAGCAGCTCCCAATCGACAGGGGGCAACTATGGCTACACCTTC.

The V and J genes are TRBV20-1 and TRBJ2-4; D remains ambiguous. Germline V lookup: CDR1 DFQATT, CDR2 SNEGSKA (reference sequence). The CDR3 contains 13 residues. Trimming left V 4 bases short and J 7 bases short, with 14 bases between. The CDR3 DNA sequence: TGCAGTGCTACCACTCGGCAGTGGAACATTCAGTACTTC. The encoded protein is CSATTRQWNIQYF.

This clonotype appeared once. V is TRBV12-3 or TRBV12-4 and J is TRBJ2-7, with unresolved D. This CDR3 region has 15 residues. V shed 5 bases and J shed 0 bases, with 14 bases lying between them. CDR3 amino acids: CASSTERRLSYEQYF. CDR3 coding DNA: TGTGCCAGCAGTACTGAGAGGCGGCTCTCCTACGAGCAGTACTTC.

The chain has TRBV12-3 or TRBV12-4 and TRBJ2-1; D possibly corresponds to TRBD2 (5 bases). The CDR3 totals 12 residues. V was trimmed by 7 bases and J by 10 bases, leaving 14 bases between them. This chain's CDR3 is CASTLSGSEQFF. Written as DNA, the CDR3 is TGTGCCAGCACCTTGAGCGGATCCGAGCAGTTCTTC.

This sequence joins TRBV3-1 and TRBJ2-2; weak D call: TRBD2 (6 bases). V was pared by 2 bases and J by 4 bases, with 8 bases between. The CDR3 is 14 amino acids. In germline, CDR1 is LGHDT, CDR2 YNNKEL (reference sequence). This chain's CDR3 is CASSQLASTGELFF. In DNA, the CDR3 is TGTGCCAGCAGCCAACTAGCGTCCACCGGGGAGCTGTTTTTT.

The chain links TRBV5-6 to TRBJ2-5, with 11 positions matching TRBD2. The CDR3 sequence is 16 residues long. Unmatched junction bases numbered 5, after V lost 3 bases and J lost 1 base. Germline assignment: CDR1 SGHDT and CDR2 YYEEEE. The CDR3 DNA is TGTGCCAGCAGCTCGGGACTAGCGGCACTCCAAGAGACCCAGTACTTC. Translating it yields CASSSGLAALQETQYF.

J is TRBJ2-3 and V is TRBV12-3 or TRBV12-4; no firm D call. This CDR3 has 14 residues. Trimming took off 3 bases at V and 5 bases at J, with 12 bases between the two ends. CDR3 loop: CASSLVVSVDTQYF. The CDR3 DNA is TGTGCCAGCAGTTTGGTTGTGAGCGTAGATACGCAGTATTTT.

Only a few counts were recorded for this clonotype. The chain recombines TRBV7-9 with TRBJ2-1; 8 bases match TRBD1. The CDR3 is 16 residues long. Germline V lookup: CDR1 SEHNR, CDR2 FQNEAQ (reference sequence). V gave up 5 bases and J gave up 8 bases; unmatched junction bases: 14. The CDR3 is CASSPLDRVERYEQFF. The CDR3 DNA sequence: TGTGCCAGCAGCCCCTTGGACAGGGTCGAACGGTATGAGCAGTTCTTC. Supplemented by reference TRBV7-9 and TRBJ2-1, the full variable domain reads DTGVSQNPRHKITKRGQNVTFRCDPISEHNRLYWYRQTLGQGPEFLTYFQNEAQLEKSRLLSDRFSAERPKGSFSTLEIQRTEQGDSAMYLCASSPLDRVERYEQFFGPGTRLTVL.

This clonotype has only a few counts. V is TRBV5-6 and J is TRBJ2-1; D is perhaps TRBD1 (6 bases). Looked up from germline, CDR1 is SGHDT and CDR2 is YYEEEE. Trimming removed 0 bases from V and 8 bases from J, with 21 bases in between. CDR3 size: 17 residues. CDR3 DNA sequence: TGTGCCAGCAGCTTGGGAGGACAGACCCGAAGGGCGTATGAGCAGTTCTTC. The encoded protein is CASSLGGQTRRAYEQFF.

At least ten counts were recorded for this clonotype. The CDR3 DNA reads TGTGCCAGCAGCCCAGGCACCGACGAGCAGTACTTC. Translation gives CASSPGTDEQYF. The chain combines TRBV12-3 or TRBV12-4 with TRBJ2-7; D is unresolved. This CDR3 comprises 12 residues. Trimming stripped 6 bases from V and 5 bases from J, with 11 bases between.